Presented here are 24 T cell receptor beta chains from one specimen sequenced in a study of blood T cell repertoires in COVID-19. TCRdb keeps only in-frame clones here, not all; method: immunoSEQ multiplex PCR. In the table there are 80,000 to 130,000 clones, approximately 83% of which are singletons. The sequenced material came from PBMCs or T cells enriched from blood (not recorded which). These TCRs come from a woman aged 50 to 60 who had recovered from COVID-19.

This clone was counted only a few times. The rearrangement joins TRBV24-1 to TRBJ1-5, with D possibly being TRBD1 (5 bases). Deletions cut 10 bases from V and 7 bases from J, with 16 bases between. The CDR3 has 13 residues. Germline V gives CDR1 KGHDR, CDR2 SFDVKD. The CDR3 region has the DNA TGTGCCACATGTAGGGGTAGTAACCAGCCCCAGCATTTT. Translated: CATCRGSNQPQHF.

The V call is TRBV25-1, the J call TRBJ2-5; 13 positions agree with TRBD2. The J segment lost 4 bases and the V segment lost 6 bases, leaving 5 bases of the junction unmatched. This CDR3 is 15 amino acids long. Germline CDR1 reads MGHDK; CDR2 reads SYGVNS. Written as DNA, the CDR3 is TGTGCCAGCAGCGAGGGACTAGCGGGGTCAGAGACCCAGTACTTC. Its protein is CASSEGLAGSETQYF.

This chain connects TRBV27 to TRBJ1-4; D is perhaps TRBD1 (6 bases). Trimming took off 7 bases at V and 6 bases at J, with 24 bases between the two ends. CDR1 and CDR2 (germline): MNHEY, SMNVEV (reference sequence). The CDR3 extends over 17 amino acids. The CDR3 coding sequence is TGTGCCAGCACCCAAACGCGAGGGGGAGAGAGTCATGAAAAACTGTTTTTT. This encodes CASTQTRGGESHEKLFF. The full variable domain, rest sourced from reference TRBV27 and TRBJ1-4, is EAQVTQNPRYLITVTGKKLTVTCSQNMNHEYMSWYRQDPGLGLRQIYYSMNVEVTDKGDVPEGYKVSRKEKRNFPLILESPSPNQTSLYFCASTQTRGGESHEKLFFGSGTQLSVL.

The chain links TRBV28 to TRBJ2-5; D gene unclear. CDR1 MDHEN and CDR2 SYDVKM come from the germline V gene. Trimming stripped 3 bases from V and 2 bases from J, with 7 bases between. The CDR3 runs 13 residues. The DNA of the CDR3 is TGTGCCAGCAGTTTCCAGGTTCAAGAGACCCAGTACTTC. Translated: CASSFQVQETQYF.

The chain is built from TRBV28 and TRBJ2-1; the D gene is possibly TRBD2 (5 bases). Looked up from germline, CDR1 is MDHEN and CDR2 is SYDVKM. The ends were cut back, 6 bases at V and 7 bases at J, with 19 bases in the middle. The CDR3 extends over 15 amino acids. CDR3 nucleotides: TGTGCCAGCAGCACCGCCAGGCCCCCGGGGAATGAGCAGTTCTTC. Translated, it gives CASSTARPPGNEQFF.

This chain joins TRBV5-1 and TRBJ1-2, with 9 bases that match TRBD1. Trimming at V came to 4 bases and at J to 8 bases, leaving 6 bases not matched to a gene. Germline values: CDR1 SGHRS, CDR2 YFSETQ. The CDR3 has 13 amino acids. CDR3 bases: TGCGCCAGCAGCCCCACCGGACAGGGGGGCTACACCTTC. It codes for CASSPTGQGGYTF.

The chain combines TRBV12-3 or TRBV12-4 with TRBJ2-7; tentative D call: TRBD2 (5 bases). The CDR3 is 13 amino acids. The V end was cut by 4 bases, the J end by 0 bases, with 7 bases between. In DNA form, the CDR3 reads TGTGCCAGCAGTTACGGGGACTCCTACGAGCAGTACTTC. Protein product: CASSYGDSYEQYF.

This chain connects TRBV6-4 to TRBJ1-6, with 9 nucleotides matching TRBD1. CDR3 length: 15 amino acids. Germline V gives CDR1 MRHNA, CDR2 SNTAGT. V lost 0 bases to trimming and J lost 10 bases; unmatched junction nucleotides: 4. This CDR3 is CASSDSSTGGSPLHF. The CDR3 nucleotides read TGTGCCAGCAGTGACTCGAGCACAGGGGGCTCACCCCTCCACTTT.

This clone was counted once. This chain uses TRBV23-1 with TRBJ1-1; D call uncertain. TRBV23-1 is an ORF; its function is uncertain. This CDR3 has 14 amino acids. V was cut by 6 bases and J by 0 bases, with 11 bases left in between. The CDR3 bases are TGCGCCAGCAGCCATAAAAACATGAACACTGAAGCTTTCTTT. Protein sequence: CASSHKNMNTEAFF.

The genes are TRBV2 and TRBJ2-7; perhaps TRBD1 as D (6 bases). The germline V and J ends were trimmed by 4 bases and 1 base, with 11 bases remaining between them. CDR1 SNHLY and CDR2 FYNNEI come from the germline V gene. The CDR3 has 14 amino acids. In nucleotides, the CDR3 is TGTGCCAGCAGTGGTGGCAGGGGTTCCTACGAGCAGTACTTC. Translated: CASSGGRGSYEQYF.

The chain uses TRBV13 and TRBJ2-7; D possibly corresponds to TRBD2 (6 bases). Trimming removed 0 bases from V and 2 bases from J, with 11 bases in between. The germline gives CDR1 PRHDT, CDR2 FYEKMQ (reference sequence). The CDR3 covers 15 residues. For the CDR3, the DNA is TGTGCCAGCAGCTTAGGAGGGAGGCGGACCTACGAGCAGTACTTC. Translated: CASSLGGRRTYEQYF.

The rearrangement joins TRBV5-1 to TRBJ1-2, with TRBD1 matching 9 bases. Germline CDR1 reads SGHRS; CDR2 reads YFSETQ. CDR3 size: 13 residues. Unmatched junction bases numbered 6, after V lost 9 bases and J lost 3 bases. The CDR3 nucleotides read TGCGCCACTACGACAGGGGGAGACTATGGCTACACCTTC. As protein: CATTTGGDYGYTF.

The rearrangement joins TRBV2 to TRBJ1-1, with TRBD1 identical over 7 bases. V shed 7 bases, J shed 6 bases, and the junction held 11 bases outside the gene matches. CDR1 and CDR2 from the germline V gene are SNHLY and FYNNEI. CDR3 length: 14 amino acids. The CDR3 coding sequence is TGTGCCAGCACTGACAGGGTCGCAAGGGCTGAAGCTTTCTTT. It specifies CASTDRVARAEAFF.

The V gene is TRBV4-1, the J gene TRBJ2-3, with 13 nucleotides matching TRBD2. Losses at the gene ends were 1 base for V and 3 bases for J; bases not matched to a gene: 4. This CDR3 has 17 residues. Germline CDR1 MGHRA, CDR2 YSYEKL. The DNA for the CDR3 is TGCGCCAGCAGCCAAGCAACTAGCGGGGGGGTGACAGATACGCAGTATTTT. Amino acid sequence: CASSQATSGGVTDTQYF.

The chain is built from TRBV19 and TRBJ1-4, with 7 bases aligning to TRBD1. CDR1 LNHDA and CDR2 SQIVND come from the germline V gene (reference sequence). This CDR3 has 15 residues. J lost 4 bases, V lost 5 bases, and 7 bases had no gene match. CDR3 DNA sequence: TGTGCCAGTAGTCCGCGACAGGGAAATAATGAAAAACTGTTTTTT. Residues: CASSPRQGNNEKLFF. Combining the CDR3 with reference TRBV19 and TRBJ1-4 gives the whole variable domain DGGITQSPKYLFRKEGQNVTLSCEQNLNHDAMYWYRQDPGQGLRLIYYSQIVNDFQKGDIAEGYSVSREKKESFPLTVTSAQKNPTAFYLCASSPRQGNNEKLFFGSGTQLSVL.

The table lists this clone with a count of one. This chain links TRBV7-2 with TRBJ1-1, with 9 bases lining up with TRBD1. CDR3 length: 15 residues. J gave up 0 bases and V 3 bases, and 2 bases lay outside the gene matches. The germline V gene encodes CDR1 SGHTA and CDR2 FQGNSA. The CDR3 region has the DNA TGTGCCAGCAGCTTCGGGACAGGGTTGAACACTGAAGCTTTCTTT. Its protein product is CASSFGTGLNTEAFF. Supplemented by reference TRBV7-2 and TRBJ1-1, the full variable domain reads GAGVSQSPSNKVTEKGKDVELRCDPISGHTALYWYRQSLGQGLEFLIYFQGNSAPDKSGLPSDRFSAERTGGSVSTLTIQRTQQEDSAVYLCASSFGTGLNTEAFFGQGTRLTVV.

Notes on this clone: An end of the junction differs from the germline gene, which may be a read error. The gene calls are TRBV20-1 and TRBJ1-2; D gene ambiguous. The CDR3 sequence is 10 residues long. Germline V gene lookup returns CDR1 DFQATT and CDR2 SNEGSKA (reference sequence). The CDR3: CSAIPARYTF. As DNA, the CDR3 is TGCAGCGCTATCCCAGCGCGCTACACCTTC.

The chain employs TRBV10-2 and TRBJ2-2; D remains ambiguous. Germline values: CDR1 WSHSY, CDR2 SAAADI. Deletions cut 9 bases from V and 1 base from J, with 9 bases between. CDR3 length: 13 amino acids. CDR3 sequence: CASIDQNTGELFF. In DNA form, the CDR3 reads TGCGCCAGTATAGATCAGAACACCGGGGAGCTGTTTTTT.

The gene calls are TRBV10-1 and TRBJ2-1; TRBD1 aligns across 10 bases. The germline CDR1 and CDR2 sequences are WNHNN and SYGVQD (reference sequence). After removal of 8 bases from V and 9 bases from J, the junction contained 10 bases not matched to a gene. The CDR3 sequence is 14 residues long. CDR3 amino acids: CASGGQGTLGEQFF. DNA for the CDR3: TGCGCCAGCGGGGGACAGGGGACCCTCGGTGAGCAGTTCTTC.

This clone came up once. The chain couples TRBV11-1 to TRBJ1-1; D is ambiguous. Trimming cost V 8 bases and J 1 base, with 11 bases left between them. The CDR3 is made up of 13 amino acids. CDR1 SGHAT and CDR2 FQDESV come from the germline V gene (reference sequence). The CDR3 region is CASQVRRNTEAFF. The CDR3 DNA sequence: TGTGCCAGCCAGGTGCGTCGGAACACTGAAGCTTTCTTT.

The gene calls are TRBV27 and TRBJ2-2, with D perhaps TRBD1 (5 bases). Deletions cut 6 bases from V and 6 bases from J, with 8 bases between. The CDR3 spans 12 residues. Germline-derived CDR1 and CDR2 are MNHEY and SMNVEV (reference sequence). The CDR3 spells CASRQGSGELFF. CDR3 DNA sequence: TGTGCCAGCAGGCAGGGTTCCGGGGAGCTGTTTTTT.

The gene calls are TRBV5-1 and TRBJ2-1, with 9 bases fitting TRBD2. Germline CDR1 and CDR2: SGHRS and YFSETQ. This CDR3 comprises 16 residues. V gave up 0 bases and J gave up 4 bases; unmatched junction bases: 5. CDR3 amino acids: CASSLVPSGEYNEQFF. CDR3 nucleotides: TGCGCCAGCAGCTTGGTGCCTAGCGGGGAATACAATGAGCAGTTCTTC.

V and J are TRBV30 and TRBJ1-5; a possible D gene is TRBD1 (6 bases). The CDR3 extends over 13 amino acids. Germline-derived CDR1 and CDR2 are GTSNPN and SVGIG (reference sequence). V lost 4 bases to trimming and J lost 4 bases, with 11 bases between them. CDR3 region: CAWNSQGNQPQHF. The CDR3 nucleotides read TGTGCCTGGAACTCGCAGGGGAATCAGCCCCAGCATTTT.

The DNA of the CDR3 is TGCGCCAGCAGCTCGGGTCGGCGGGCGGACACAGATACGCAGTATTTT. It yields the protein CASSSGRRADTDTQYF. V gene TRBV5-1 combines with J gene TRBJ2-3; D is possibly TRBD2 (5 bases). V lost 3 bases and J 2 bases, leaving 16 bases between the germline ends. Germline V gene lookup returns CDR1 SGHRS and CDR2 YFSETQ. The CDR3 totals 16 residues. Based on the CDR3 plus reference TRBV5-1 and TRBJ2-3, the full variable domain is KAGVTQTPRYLIKTRGQQVTLSCSPISGHRSVSWYQQTPGQGLQFLFEYFSETQRNKGNFPGRFSGRQFSNSRSEMNVSTLELGDSALYLCASSSGRRADTDTQYFGPGTRLTVL.